One and the same sample provided the 13 T cell receptor beta chains below, sequenced in a study of blood T cell repertoires in COVID-19. Clones were sequenced by immunoSEQ multiplex PCR, and TCRdb holds only the in-frame ones, with some missing. The table shows 90,000 to 120,000 clones, with roughly nine tenths occurring only once. Specimen: peripheral blood. The receptors derive from a human donor in a cohort sampled during active COVID-19.

This chain links TRBV4-1 with TRBJ1-5; the match to TRBD1 covers 8 bases. This CDR3 spans 15 amino acids. V lost 0 bases to trimming and J lost 4 bases; unmatched junction nucleotides: 2. Germline assignment: CDR1 MGHRA and CDR2 YSYEKL. In DNA form, the CDR3 reads TGCGCCAGCAGCCAAGAGTGGACAGGGAATCAGCCCCAGCATTTT. It encodes CASSQEWTGNQPQHF.

The gene calls are TRBV5-4 and TRBJ2-6, with D perhaps matching TRBD1 (5 bases). V was trimmed by 4 bases and J by 0 bases, leaving 8 bases between them. The CDR3 runs to 15 residues. Germline CDR1 and CDR2: SGHNT and YYREEE (reference sequence). CDR3 in amino acids: CASSAGFSGANVLTF. The CDR3 DNA sequence: TGTGCCAGCAGCGCAGGGTTCTCTGGGGCCAACGTCCTGACTTTC.

The chain couples TRBV5-6 to TRBJ1-3, with D uncertain. The CDR3 consists of 17 residues. In germline, CDR1 is SGHDT, CDR2 YYEEEE. V was pared by 5 bases and J by 0 bases, with 18 bases between. The CDR3 loop reads CASSPGSGGSSGNTIYF. The CDR3 DNA reads as TGTGCCAGCAGTCCGGGTTCTGGTGGGAGCTCTGGAAACACCATATATTTT.

V gene TRBV10-2 combines with J gene TRBJ1-6; no clear D gene. The germline V gene encodes CDR1 WSHSY and CDR2 SAAADI. V lost 6 bases and J lost 0, with 12 bases in between. This CDR3 is 16 amino acids long. The CDR3 coding sequence is TGCGCCAGCAGAGGAACGGGGAGCTCCTATAATTCACCCCTCCACTTT. Translation: CASRGTGSSYNSPLHF.

The chain has TRBV4-2 and TRBJ1-2, with TRBD1 identical over 8 bases. There are 15 residues in the CDR3. Germline V gene data show CDR1 as LGHNA and CDR2 as YNFKEQ. Unmatched junction bases numbered 2, after V lost 2 bases and J lost 0 bases. The CDR3 DNA follows: TGTGCCAGCAGCCAAACAGGGGGATCTAACTATGGCTACACCTTC. Translated: CASSQTGGSNYGYTF.

The chain employs TRBV5-1 and TRBJ2-1; perhaps TRBD1 as D (6 bases). Germline CDR1 reads SGHRS; CDR2 reads YFSETQ. Between the trimmed V and J ends, which lost 2 bases and 7 bases, there was a span of 16 bases. The CDR3 has 15 amino acids. CDR3 protein: CASSLQGVQGNEQFF. For the CDR3, the DNA is TGCGCCAGCAGCTTACAGGGAGTCCAAGGAAATGAGCAGTTCTTC. The full variable domain, completed using reference TRBV5-1 and TRBJ2-1, is KAGVTQTPRYLIKTRGQQVTLSCSPISGHRSVSWYQQTPGQGLQFLFEYFSETQRNKGNFPGRFSGRQFSNSRSEMNVSTLELGDSALYLCASSLQGVQGNEQFFGPGTRLTVL.

The chain joins TRBV28 to TRBJ2-7; 7 positions match TRBD2. Germline loops: CDR1 MDHEN, CDR2 SYDVKM. The CDR3 consists of 13 residues. Germline trimming cut 3 bases from V and 4 bases from J; bases unmatched to any gene: 3. Here the CDR3 reads CASSLASGYEQYF. The CDR3 bases are TGTGCCAGCAGTTTGGCTAGCGGTTACGAGCAGTACTTC.

The rearrangement links TRBV19 to TRBJ2-4; D not certain. Germline lookup yields CDR1 LNHDA and CDR2 SQIVND (reference sequence). Trimming stripped 7 bases from V and 0 bases from J, with 16 bases between. This CDR3 has 16 residues. CDR3 nucleotides: TGTGCCAGTACCCCCCGACACCTACTAGCCAAAAACATTCAGTACTTC. Translating it yields CASTPRHLLAKNIQYF.

J is TRBJ1-1 and V is TRBV29-1; TRBD1 matches 11 bases. CDR1 and CDR2 (germline): SQVTM, ANQGSEA. This CDR3 is 16 amino acids long. V shed 5 bases, J shed 1 base, and the junction held 9 bases outside the gene matches. The chain's CDR3 is CSVRTGGIGPNTEAFF. In DNA form, the CDR3 reads TGCAGCGTTCGGACAGGGGGCATAGGACCGAACACTGAAGCTTTCTTT.

CDR3 sequence: CASSWGQGINYGYTF. In nucleotides, the CDR3 is TGTGCCAGCAGCTGGGGACAGGGAATCAACTATGGCTACACCTTC. The chain carries TRBV7-2 and TRBJ1-2; TRBD1 matches at 9 bases. The CDR3 is made up of 15 amino acids. Germline V gives CDR1 SGHTA, CDR2 FQGNSA. The V gene end was trimmed by 4 bases and the J gene end by 2 bases; junction bases not matched to a gene: 5. Together with reference TRBV7-2 and TRBJ1-2, the CDR3 gives the full variable domain: GAGVSQSPSNKVTEKGKDVELRCDPISGHTALYWYRQSLGQGLEFLIYFQGNSAPDKSGLPSDRFSAERTGGSVSTLTIQRTQQEDSAVYLCASSWGQGINYGYTFGSGTRLTVV.

This chain links TRBV28 with TRBJ2-3; 8 bases are shared with TRBD2. With V trimmed by 1 base and J by 5 bases, 8 bases remained unmatched. Per germline, CDR1 MDHEN and CDR2 SYDVKM. The CDR3 length is 16 residues. The CDR3 loop reads CASSLSSGGARDTQYF. The CDR3 bases are TGTGCCAGCAGTTTATCCTCCGGGGGGGCGAGAGATACGCAGTATTTT.

The sample holds one count of this clone. This rearrangement joins TRBV12-5 to TRBJ2-5, with a tentative D call TRBD2 (5 bases). The CDR3 is 19 residues long. Germline V gene lookup returns CDR1 LGHNT and CDR2 FRNRAP. V was clipped by 6 bases and J by 3 bases, with 29 bases between them. The CDR3 bases are TGTGCTAGTGGCCTAGGTTCGAAAGAAGGACTCGGTCCGGAAGAGACCCAGTACTTC. Translating gives CASGLGSKEGLGPEETQYF.

The chain employs TRBV27 and TRBJ2-1, with a possible D match to TRBD1 (6 bases). The length of the CDR3 is 14 residues. Per the germline V gene, CDR1 is MNHEY and CDR2 is SMNVEV (reference sequence). Trimming took 5 bases from V and 5 from J, leaving 13 bases between them. The CDR3 nucleotides read TGTGCCAGCAGTCGGCAGGGGAGTAACAATGAGCAGTTCTTC. It encodes CASSRQGSNNEQFF.